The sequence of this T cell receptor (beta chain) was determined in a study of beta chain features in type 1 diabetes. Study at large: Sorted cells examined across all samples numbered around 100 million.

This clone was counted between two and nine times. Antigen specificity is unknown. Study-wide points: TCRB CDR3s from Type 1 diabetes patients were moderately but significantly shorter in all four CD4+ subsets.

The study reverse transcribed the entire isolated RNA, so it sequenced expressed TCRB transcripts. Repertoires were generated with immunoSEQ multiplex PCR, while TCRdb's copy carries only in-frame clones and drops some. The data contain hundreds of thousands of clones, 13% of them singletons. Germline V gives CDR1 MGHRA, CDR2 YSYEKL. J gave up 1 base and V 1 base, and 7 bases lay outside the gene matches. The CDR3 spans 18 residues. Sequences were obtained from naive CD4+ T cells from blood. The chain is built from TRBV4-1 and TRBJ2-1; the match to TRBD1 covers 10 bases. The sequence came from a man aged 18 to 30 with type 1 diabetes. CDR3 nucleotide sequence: TGCGCCAGCAGCCAAGGGGACAGGGGAGCTTATTCCTACAATGAGCAGTTCTTC. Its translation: CASSQGDRGAYSYNEQFF.